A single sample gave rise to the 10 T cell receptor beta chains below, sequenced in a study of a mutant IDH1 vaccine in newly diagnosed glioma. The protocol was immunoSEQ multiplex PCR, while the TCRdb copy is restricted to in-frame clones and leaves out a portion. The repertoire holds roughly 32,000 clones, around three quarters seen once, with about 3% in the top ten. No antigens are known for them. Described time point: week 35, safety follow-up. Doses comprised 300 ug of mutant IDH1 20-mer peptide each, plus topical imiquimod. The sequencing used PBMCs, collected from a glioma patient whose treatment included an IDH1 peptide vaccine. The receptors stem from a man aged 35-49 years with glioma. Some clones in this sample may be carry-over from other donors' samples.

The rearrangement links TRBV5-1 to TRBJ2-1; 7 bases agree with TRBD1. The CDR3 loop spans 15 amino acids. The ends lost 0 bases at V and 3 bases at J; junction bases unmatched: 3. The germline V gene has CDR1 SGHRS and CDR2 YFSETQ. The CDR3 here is CASSLEGQLYNEQFF. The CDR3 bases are TGCGCCAGCAGCTTGGAGGGACAGCTCTACAATGAGCAGTTCTTC.

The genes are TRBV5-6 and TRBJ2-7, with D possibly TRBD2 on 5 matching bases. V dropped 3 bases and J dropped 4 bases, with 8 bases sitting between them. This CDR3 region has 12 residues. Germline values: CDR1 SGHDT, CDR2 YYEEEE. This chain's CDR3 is CASSSAAYEQYF. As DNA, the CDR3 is TGTGCCAGCAGCTCAGCGGCTTACGAGCAGTACTTC.

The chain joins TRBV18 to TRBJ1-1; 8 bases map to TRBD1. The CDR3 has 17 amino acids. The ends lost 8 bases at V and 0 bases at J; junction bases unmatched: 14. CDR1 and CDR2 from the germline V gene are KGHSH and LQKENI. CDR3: CASETGVVEKVNTEAFF. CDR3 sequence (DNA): TGTGCCAGCGAGACAGGGGTTGTGGAGAAAGTGAACACTGAAGCTTTCTTT.

The CDR3, as DNA: TGTGCCAGCAGCGGGGGGCGACTAAGCACAGATACGCAGTATTTT. Translated, it gives CASSGGRLSTDTQYF. This rearrangement joins TRBV4-2 to TRBJ2-3, with D perhaps TRBD1 or TRBD2 (6 bases each). Germline values: CDR1 LGHNA, CDR2 YNFKEQ. There are 15 residues in the CDR3. V was trimmed by 5 bases and J by 0 bases, leaving 12 bases between them.

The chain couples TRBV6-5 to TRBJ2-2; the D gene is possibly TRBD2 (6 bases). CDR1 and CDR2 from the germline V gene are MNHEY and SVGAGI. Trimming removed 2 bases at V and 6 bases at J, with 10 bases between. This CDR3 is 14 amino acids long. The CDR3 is CASSYHSGAGELFF. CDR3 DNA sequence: TGTGCCAGCAGTTACCATTCGGGGGCCGGGGAGCTGTTTTTT.

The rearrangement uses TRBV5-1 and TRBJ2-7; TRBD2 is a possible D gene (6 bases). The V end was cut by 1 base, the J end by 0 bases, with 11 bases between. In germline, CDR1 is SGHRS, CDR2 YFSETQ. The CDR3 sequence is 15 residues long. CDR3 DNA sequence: TGCGCCAGCAGCTTGTTCTCGGGGGACTCCTACGAGCAGTACTTC. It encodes CASSLFSGDSYEQYF.

The CDR3 sequence: CAWSGRDRGFTGELFF. The CDR3 DNA sequence: TGTGCCTGGAGTGGCCGGGACAGGGGGTTCACCGGGGAGCTGTTTTTT. J is TRBJ2-2 and V is TRBV30, with TRBD1 identical over 11 bases. CDR3 length: 16 residues. V was pared by 1 base and J by 4 bases, with 5 bases of the junction left unmatched. The germline V gene encodes CDR1 GTSNPN and CDR2 SVGIG (reference sequence).

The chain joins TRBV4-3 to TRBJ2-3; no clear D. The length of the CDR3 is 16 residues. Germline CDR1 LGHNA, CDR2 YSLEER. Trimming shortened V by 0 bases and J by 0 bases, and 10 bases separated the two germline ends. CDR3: CASSQDAASSTDTQYF. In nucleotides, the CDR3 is TGCGCCAGCAGCCAAGACGCGGCCTCTAGCACAGATACGCAGTATTTT.

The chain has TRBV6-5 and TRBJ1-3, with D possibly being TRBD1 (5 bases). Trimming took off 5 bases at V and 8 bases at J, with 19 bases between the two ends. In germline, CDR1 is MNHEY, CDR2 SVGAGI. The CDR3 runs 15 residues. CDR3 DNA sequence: TGTGCCAGCAGTAAAAGTGGGGGGTCGGGTTACACCATATATTTT. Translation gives CASSKSGGSGYTIYF.

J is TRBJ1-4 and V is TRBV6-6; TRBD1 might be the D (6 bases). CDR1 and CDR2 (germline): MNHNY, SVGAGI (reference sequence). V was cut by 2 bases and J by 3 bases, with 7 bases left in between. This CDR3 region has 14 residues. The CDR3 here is CASSYGQSNEKLFF. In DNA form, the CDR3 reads TGTGCCAGCAGTTACGGACAGTCTAATGAAAAACTGTTTTTT.